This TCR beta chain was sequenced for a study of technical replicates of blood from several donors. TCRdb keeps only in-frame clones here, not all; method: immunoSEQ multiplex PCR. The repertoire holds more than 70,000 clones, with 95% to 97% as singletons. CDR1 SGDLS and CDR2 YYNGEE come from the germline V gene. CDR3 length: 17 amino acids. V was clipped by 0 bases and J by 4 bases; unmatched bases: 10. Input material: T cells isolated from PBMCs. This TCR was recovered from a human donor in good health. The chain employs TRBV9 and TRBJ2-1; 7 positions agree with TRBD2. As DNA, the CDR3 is TGTGCCAGCAGCGTAGGTATGTCCAGCGGGGCATACAATGAGCAGTTCTTC. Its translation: CASSVGMSSGAYNEQFF.